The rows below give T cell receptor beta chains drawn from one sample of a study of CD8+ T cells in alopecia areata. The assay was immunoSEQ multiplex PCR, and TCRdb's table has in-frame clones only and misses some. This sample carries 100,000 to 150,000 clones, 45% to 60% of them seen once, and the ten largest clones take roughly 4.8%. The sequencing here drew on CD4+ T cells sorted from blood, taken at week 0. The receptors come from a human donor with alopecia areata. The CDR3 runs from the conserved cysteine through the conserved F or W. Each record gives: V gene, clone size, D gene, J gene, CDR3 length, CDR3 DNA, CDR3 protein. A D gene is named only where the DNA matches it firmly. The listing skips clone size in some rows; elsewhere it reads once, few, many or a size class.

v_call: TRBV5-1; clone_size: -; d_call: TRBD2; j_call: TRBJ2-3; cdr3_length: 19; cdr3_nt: TGCGCCAGCAGCTCCGGACTAGCGGGAGGTAAACGCAGCACAGATACGCAGTATTTT; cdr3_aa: CASSSGLAGGKRSTDTQYF
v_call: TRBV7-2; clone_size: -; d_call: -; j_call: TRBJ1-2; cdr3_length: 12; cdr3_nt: TGTGCCAGCAGCACCGCTGGGGATGGCTACACCTTC; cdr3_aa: CASSTAGDGYTF
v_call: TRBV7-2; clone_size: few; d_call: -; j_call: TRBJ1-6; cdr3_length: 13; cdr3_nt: TGTGCCAGCAGCCCCCACGCGGAATCACCCCTCCACTTT; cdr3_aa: CASSPHAESPLHF
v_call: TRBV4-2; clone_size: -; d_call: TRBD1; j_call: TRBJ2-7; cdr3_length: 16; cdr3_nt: TGTGCCAGCAGCCCTCTCGAGGGACAGGGGGCCCACGAGCAGTACTTC; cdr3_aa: CASSPLEGQGAHEQYF
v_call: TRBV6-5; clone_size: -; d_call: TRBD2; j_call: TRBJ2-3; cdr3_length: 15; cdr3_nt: TGTGCCAGCAGTTACATCGGGACTAACACAGATACGCAGTATTTT; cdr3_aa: CASSYIGTNTDTQYF
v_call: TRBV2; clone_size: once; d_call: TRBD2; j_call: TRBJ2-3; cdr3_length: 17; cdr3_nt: TGTGCCAGCAGTGAGACACTTAGCGGGAGTATTCAAGATACGCAGTATTTT; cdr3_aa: CASSETLSGSIQDTQYF
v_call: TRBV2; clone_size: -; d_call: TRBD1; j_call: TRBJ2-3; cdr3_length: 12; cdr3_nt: TGTGCCAGCAGGACAGGGACCGATACGCAGTATTTT; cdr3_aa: CASRTGTDTQYF
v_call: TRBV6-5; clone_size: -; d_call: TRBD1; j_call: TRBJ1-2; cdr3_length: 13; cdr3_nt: TGTGCCAGCAGTGAACAGGGGGAGCATGGCTACACCTTC; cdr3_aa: CASSEQGEHGYTF
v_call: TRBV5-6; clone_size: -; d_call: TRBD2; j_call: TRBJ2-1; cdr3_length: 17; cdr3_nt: TGTGCCAGCAGCTTGGTCACCCCGGGACTAGAGTTGAACGAGCAGTTCTTC; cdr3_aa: CASSLVTPGLELNEQFF
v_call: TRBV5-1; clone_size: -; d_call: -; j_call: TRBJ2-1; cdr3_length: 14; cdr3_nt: TGCGCCAGCAGCCGGGACACCCCGGTCAATGAGCAGTTCTTC; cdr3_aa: CASSRDTPVNEQFF
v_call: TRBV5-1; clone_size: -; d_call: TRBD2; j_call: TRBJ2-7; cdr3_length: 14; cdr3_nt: TGCGCCAGCAGCACGAGCGGGGGCTCCTACGAGCAGTACTTC; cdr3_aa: CASSTSGGSYEQYF
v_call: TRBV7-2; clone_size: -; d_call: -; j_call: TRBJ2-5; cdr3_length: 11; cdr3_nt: TGTGCCAGCAGCCCCATGGAGACCCAGTACTTC; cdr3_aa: CASSPMETQYF
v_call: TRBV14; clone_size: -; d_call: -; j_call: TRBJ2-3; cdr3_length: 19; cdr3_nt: TGTGCCAGCAGCCAAGATTCTTTCGGGACGGCCTCTAGCACAGATACGCAGTATTTT; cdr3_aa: CASSQDSFGTASSTDTQYF
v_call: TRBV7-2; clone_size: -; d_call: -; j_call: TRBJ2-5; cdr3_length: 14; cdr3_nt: TGTGCCAGCAGCTCCGCACTAGCAGGGGAGACCCAGTACTTC; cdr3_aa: CASSSALAGETQYF
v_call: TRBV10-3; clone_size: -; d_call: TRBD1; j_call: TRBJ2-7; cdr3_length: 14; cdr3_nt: TGTGCCACGAAGCTGGGACAGGGCCGCGACGAGCAGTACTTC; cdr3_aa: CATKLGQGRDEQYF
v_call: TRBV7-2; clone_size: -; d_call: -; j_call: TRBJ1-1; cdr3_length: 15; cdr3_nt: TGTGCCAGCAGCTTATCTATCCAGGCCGGCGCCGAAGCTTTCTTT; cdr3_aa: CASSLSIQAGAEAFF
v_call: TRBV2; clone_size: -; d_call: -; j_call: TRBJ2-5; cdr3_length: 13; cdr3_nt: TGTGCCAGCAGTGTTAGGATCCAAGAGACCCAGTACTTC; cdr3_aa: CASSVRIQETQYF
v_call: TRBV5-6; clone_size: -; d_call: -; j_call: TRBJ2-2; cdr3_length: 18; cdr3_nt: TGTGCCAGCAGCTGGCGGGGACAACGGCTTACGAACACCGGGGAGCTGTTTTTT; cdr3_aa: CASSWRGQRLTNTGELFF
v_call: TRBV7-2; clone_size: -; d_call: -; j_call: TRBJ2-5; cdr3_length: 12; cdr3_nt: TGTGCCAGCAGCTTGGGGCAAGAGACCCAGTACTTC; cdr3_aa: CASSLGQETQYF
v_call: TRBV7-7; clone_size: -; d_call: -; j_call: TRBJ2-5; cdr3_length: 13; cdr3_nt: TGTGCCAGCAGCTCGAGACAGCAAGAGACCCAGTACTTC; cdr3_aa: CASSSRQQETQYF
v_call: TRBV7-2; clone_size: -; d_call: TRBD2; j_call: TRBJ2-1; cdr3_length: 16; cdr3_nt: TGTGCCAGCAGCTTCCTAGCGGGAGATTCCTACAATGAGCAGTTCTTC; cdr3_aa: CASSFLAGDSYNEQFF
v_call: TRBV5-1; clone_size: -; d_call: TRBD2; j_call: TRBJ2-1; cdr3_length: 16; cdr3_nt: TGCGCCAGCAGCCCCCAAGCTAGCGGGGCTTTCGATGAGCAGTTCTTC; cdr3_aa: CASSPQASGAFDEQFF
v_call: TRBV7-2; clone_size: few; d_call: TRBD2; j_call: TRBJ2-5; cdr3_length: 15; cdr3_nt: TGTGCCAGCAGCCTCAAACTAGCGACGGGGGAGACCCAGTACTTC; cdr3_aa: CASSLKLATGETQYF
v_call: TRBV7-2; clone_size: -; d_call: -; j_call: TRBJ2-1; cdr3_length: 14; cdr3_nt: TGTGCCAGCAGCTTAGGACGCGGAAAGGCGCAGCAGTTCTTC; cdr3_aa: CASSLGRGKAQQFF
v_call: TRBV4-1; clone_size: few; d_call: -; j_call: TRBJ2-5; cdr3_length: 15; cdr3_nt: TGCGCCAGCAGCCCACTCCGGGCCCCGCAAGAGACCCAGTACTTC; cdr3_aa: CASSPLRAPQETQYF